One sample yielded the 19 T cell receptor beta chains listed below, sequenced in a study of blood T cell repertoires in COVID-19. Data came from immunoSEQ multiplex PCR; TCRdb stores just in-frame clones and leaves some out. The repertoire consists of a few hundred thousand clones, with roughly 80% occurring once and the leading ten covering 4% to 5%. The sequenced sample was peripheral blood. These TCRs come from a woman between 45 and 60 years old with active or convalescent COVID-19.

The chain recombines TRBV7-2 with TRBJ2-7; 8 nucleotides line up with TRBD2. The CDR3 is 14 residues long. The germline V gene encodes CDR1 SGHTA and CDR2 FQGNSA. The V segment lost 5 bases and the J segment 4 bases; nucleotides outside the gene matches: 7. CDR3: CASSTGLGYYEQYF. CDR3 DNA sequence: TGTGCCAGCAGCACGGGACTAGGTTATTACGAGCAGTACTTC.

V and J are TRBV10-2 and TRBJ2-7; the D is unclear. The CDR3 contains 13 residues. The V end was cut by 5 bases, the J end by 3 bases, with 11 bases between. CDR1 WSHSY and CDR2 SAAADI come from the germline V gene. CDR3 DNA: TGCGCCAGCAGTTCTACTAATAGCTACGAGCAGTACTTC. Translation gives CASSSTNSYEQYF.

The chain joins TRBV28 to TRBJ2-2; TRBD2 is a possible D gene (5 bases). The germline CDR1 and CDR2 sequences are MDHEN and SYDVKM. Trimming stripped 7 bases from V and 7 bases from J, with 10 bases between. CDR3 length equals 12 residues. The CDR3 sequence is CASTIGNGELFF. In DNA, the CDR3 is TGTGCCAGCACCATCGGGAACGGGGAGCTGTTTTTT. Full variable domain (remainder filled in from reference TRBV28 and TRBJ2-2): DVKVTQSSRYLVKRTGEKVFLECVQDMDHENMFWYRQDPGLGLRLIYFSYDVKMKEKGDIPEGYSVSREKKERFSLILESASTNQTSMYLCASTIGNGELFFGEGSRLTVL.

This clone was seen a single time. The rearrangement uses TRBV7-9 and TRBJ2-3; D is uncertain. Trimming took off 2 bases at V and 3 bases at J, with 12 bases between the two ends. The CDR3 length is 15 residues. Germline V gives CDR1 SEHNR, CDR2 FQNEAQ (reference sequence). The CDR3 nucleotides read TGTGCCAGCAGCTTAAGGCAGGATGAAACAGATACGCAGTATTTT. It yields the protein CASSLRQDETDTQYF.

V is TRBV7-8 and J is TRBJ2-3; 8 bases agree with TRBD1. Germline CDR1 reads SGHVS; CDR2 reads FQNEAQ. CDR3 size: 15 residues. V lost 5 bases to trimming and J lost 6 bases; unmatched junction nucleotides: 10. CDR3 in amino acids: CASSGVQGAGDTQYF. CDR3 nucleotide sequence: TGTGCCAGCAGCGGAGTCCAGGGGGCAGGGGATACGCAGTATTTT.

The gene calls are TRBV12-3 or TRBV12-4 and TRBJ2-1; D call uncertain. Trimming shortened V by 5 bases and J by 9 bases, and 11 bases separated the two germline ends. The CDR3 runs to 12 residues. The CDR3 reads CASSRNSGEQFF. The DNA of the CDR3 is TGTGCCAGCAGTCGCAACTCGGGTGAGCAGTTCTTC.

V is TRBV27 and J is TRBJ2-1, with TRBD2 matching 11 bases. CDR1 is MNHEY and CDR2 is SMNVEV in the germline V gene (reference sequence). V lost 7 bases, J lost 7 bases, and 9 bases stayed unmatched. The CDR3 has 15 residues. The CDR3 sequence: CASTPGTSGGNEQFF. CDR3 coding DNA: TGTGCCAGCACCCCCGGGACTAGCGGCGGAAATGAGCAGTTCTTC.

The chain employs TRBV14 and TRBJ1-6; no firm D call. In germline, CDR1 is SGHDN, CDR2 FVKESK. Trimming stripped 1 base from V and 7 bases from J, with 8 bases between. The CDR3 is 14 amino acids. CDR3 region: CASSQAQKNSPLHF. CDR3 DNA sequence: TGTGCCAGCAGCCAAGCACAGAAGAATTCACCCCTCCACTTT.

The chain links TRBV7-9 to TRBJ1-6; 9 nucleotides align to TRBD1. CDR1 and CDR2 (germline): SEHNR, FQNEAQ (reference sequence). CDR3 length: 16 residues. The V and J ends lost 3 bases and 9 bases, in that order; junction bases with no gene match: 9. CDR3 amino acids: CASSFGTGTIGSPLHF. The CDR3 DNA follows: TGTGCCAGCAGCTTTGGGACAGGGACGATAGGTTCACCCCTCCACTTT.

The chain has TRBV19 and TRBJ2-4, with 7 bases lining up with TRBD1. The CDR3 loop spans 15 amino acids. V trimming: 7 bases; J trimming: 4 bases; junction bases outside the gene matches: 10. Germline-derived CDR1 and CDR2 are LNHDA and SQIVND (reference sequence). CDR3 region: CASNSGQREKNIQYF. The CDR3 DNA is TGTGCCAGTAATTCGGGACAGAGGGAGAAAAACATTCAGTACTTC. Full variable domain (missing parts from reference TRBV19 and TRBJ2-4): DGGITQSPKYLFRKEGQNVTLSCEQNLNHDAMYWYRQDPGQGLRLIYYSQIVNDFQKGDIAEGYSVSREKKESFPLTVTSAQKNPTAFYLCASNSGQREKNIQYFGAGTRLSVL.

The chain employs TRBV14 and TRBJ2-6, with no clear D. V dropped 1 base and J dropped 0 bases, with 7 bases sitting between them. The CDR3 is 16 residues long. Germline V gives CDR1 SGHDN, CDR2 FVKESK. CDR3 residues: CASSQVRLSGANVLTF. The CDR3 region has the DNA TGTGCCAGCAGCCAAGTGAGGCTCTCTGGGGCCAACGTCCTGACTTTC.

The chain carries TRBV7-2 and TRBJ1-6; D not resolved. The CDR3 is 14 amino acids. Trimming pared 6 bases from V and 6 bases from J, leaving 12 bases between. Germline-derived CDR1 and CDR2 are SGHTA and FQGNSA. The CDR3 region is CASSPLIRNSPLHF. In nucleotides, the CDR3 is TGTGCCAGCAGTCCACTTATTCGTAATTCACCCCTCCACTTT.

The chain combines TRBV25-1 with TRBJ1-2; 7 bases are shared with TRBD1. There are 15 residues in the CDR3. V shed 5 bases, J shed 2 bases, and the junction held 8 bases outside the gene matches. Per germline, CDR1 MGHDK and CDR2 SYGVNS. In DNA form, the CDR3 reads TGTGCCAGCAGTCCCCGACAGGGACCCAACTATGGCTACACCTTC. It encodes CASSPRQGPNYGYTF.

The chain uses TRBV6-5 and TRBJ2-5; D may be TRBD2 (5 bases). In germline, CDR1 is MNHEY, CDR2 SVGAGI. The CDR3 has 14 residues. V was pared by 2 bases and J by 3 bases, with 10 bases between. The DNA of the CDR3 is TGTGCCAGCAGTTACGTGGGAGAGGAAGAGACCCAGTACTTC. Its protein is CASSYVGEEETQYF.

The chain is built from TRBV30 and TRBJ1-6, with D possibly being TRBD1 (6 bases). V was pared by 3 bases and J by 5 bases, with 11 bases between. The germline V gene encodes CDR1 GTSNPN and CDR2 SVGIG (reference sequence). The CDR3 is 14 residues long. Here the CDR3 DNA reads TGTGCCTGGAGGTCATGGGGGCATAATTCACCCCTCCACTTT. Translated, it gives CAWRSWGHNSPLHF.

This clone showed up just once. This chain connects TRBV12-3 or TRBV12-4 to TRBJ1-2, with D perhaps matching TRBD1 (5 bases). The CDR3 loop spans 13 amino acids. V shed 2 bases and J shed 8 bases, with 12 bases lying between them. Here the CDR3 DNA reads TGTGCCAGCAGTTTACAAGGGGTACAGGGCTACACCTTC. Translation: CASSLQGVQGYTF.

The chain carries TRBV10-3 and TRBJ2-1; D gene uncertain. V lost 4 bases and J lost 9, with 7 bases in between. CDR3 length: 11 amino acids. CDR1 is ENHRY, CDR2 SYGVKD, per germline. The CDR3 sequence: CAISAQIEQFF. DNA for the CDR3: TGTGCCATCAGTGCCCAGATTGAGCAGTTCTTC.

V usage is TRBV6-6 and J usage is TRBJ2-5; a weak D match, TRBD2 (5 bases). This CDR3 comprises 12 residues. With 7 bases removed from V and 7 bases from J, the gap between germline ends came to 13 bases. CDR1 is MNHNY and CDR2 is SVGAGI in the germline V gene (reference sequence). The CDR3 here is CASKNVAGTQYF. In DNA, the CDR3 is TGTGCCAGCAAGAACGTTGCGGGGACCCAGTACTTC.

This clone came up once. The gene calls are TRBV11-3 and TRBJ1-1; possibly TRBD1 for D (6 bases). Germline-derived CDR1 and CDR2 are SGHNT and YENEEA. CDR3 size: 13 residues. The V gene lost 5 bases and the J gene lost 5 bases, with 12 bases spanning the gap. CDR3 amino acids: CASSVRGRTEAFF. Here the CDR3 DNA reads TGTGCCAGCAGCGTGCGGGGGCGTACTGAAGCTTTCTTT.